The 13 T cell receptor beta chains given below trace back to one sample, sequenced in a study of blood T cell repertoires in COVID-19. Here immunoSEQ multiplex PCR was the method, and the copy in TCRdb shows in-frame clones only, minus some. The sample includes around 75,000 clones, around 90% of them seen just once. Sequencing was carried out using peripheral blood. These receptors all come from a human donor in a cohort sampled during active COVID-19.

The genes are TRBV6-1 and TRBJ2-5; TRBD2 might be the D (5 bases). In germline, CDR1 is MNHNS, CDR2 SASEGT. The CDR3 totals 16 residues. V was cut by 0 bases and J by 5 bases, with 16 bases left in between. CDR3 region: CASSEAPPSTLETQYF. In DNA form, the CDR3 reads TGTGCCAGCAGTGAAGCCCCCCCTAGCACCCTCGAGACCCAGTACTTC.

The chain recombines TRBV14 with TRBJ2-1; 7 positions agree with TRBD1. The germline V gene encodes CDR1 SGHDN and CDR2 FVKESK. After removal of 4 bases from V and 0 bases from J, the junction contained 6 bases not matched to a gene. The CDR3 is made up of 16 amino acids. CDR3 DNA: TGTGCCAGCAGCCCGCTACGGGACAGCTCCTACAATGAGCAGTTCTTC. Amino acids: CASSPLRDSSYNEQFF. The variable domain in full, completed from reference TRBV14 and TRBJ2-1, reads EAGVTQFPSHSVIEKGQTVTLRCDPISGHDNLYWYRRVMGKEIKFLLHFVKESKQDESGMPNNRFLAERTGGTYSTLKVQPAELEDSGVYFCASSPLRDSSYNEQFFGPGTRLTVL.

V and J are TRBV2 and TRBJ2-7; D may be TRBD2 (5 bases). Germline V gives CDR1 SNHLY, CDR2 FYNNEI. This CDR3 has 16 amino acids. The V and J ends lost 8 bases and 0 bases respectively, with 20 bases between them. The CDR3 loop reads CASGFQLEVSSYEQYF. For the CDR3, the DNA is TGTGCCAGCGGATTCCAGTTGGAGGTGAGCTCCTACGAGCAGTACTTC.

The rearrangement uses TRBV5-1 and TRBJ2-7; TRBD2 aligns across 9 bases. CDR1 is SGHRS, CDR2 YFSETQ, per germline. V gave up 3 bases and J gave up 1 base; unmatched junction bases: 8. The CDR3 has 16 residues. For the CDR3, the DNA is TGCGCCAGCAGCTCCCTTAGCGGGGGCAATTCCTACGAGCAGTACTTC. Translated, it gives CASSSLSGGNSYEQYF.

This clone was recorded once. The chain couples TRBV28 to TRBJ2-7; 7 bases agree with TRBD2. With V trimmed by 5 bases and J by 4 bases, 17 bases remained unmatched. This CDR3 region has 17 residues. Germline assignment: CDR1 MDHEN and CDR2 SYDVKM. This CDR3 reads CASSQKIGGTTRYEQYF. CDR3 nucleotides: TGTGCCAGCAGTCAAAAGATCGGGGGGACTACTCGTTACGAGCAGTACTTC.

This chain connects TRBV3-1 (or the pseudogene TRBV3-2) to TRBJ1-3, with TRBD1 matching over 8 bases. Trimming removed 1 base from V and 6 bases from J; junction bases left unmatched: 8. The CDR3 contains 16 residues. Per germline, CDR1 LGHDT and CDR2 YNNKEL (reference sequence). The CDR3 sequence is CASSQVNQGAKNTIYF. DNA for the CDR3: TGTGCCAGCAGCCAAGTTAATCAGGGGGCTAAAAACACCATATATTTT.

The table lists this clone with a count of one. Additional DNA sequences in this sample encode the identical CDR3. The chain has TRBV2 and TRBJ1-5; 8 nucleotides match TRBD1. Germline V gives CDR1 SNHLY, CDR2 FYNNEI. After removal of 6 bases from V and 0 bases from J, the junction contained 4 bases not matched to a gene. The CDR3 loop spans 15 amino acids. The CDR3 region has the DNA TGTGCCAGCAGGCAGGGGGCCGGTAGCAATCAGCCCCAGCATTTT. This translates into CASRQGAGSNQPQHF.

This chain uses TRBV19 with TRBJ1-4; D unclear. CDR3 length equals 13 residues. Deletions cut 10 bases from V and 8 bases from J, with 17 bases between. Germline lookup yields CDR1 LNHDA and CDR2 SQIVND (reference sequence). The CDR3: CATAVRAREKLFF. The CDR3 region has the DNA TGTGCCACCGCCGTGCGGGCGAGAGAAAAACTGTTTTTT.

The rearrangement links TRBV27 to TRBJ2-5, with a weak D call TRBD1 (6 bases). The CDR3 has 13 residues. Per germline, CDR1 MNHEY and CDR2 SMNVEV (reference sequence). Trimming took 2 bases from V and 3 from J, leaving 7 bases between them. The CDR3 nucleotides read TGTGCCAGCAGTTTAGGACAGAAAGAGACCCAGTACTTC. Its translation is CASSLGQKETQYF.

The V and J genes are TRBV4-3 and TRBJ2-3; weak D call: TRBD1 (6 bases). Germline assignment: CDR1 LGHNA and CDR2 YSLEER. Trimming took off 1 base at V and 5 bases at J, with 13 bases between the two ends. The CDR3 covers 15 residues. The CDR3 DNA sequence: TGCGCCAGCAGCCAAGGAAGGCAGGGGTTAGATACGCAGTATTTT. Translated: CASSQGRQGLDTQYF.

V gene TRBV27 combines with J gene TRBJ2-7; D is possibly TRBD2 (7 bases). V was cut by 2 bases and J by 4 bases, with 12 bases left in between. Germline assignment: CDR1 MNHEY and CDR2 SMNVEV (reference sequence). The CDR3 is 14 residues long. As DNA, the CDR3 is TGTGCCAGCAGTTTACAGGGAGGGGGGTACGAGCAGTACTTC. Translating it yields CASSLQGGGYEQYF.

The chain carries TRBV12-3 or TRBV12-4 and TRBJ2-2, with a tentative D call TRBD2 (6 bases). The ends were cut back, 6 bases at V and 7 bases at J, with 12 bases in the middle. The CDR3 runs 13 residues. In nucleotides, the CDR3 is TGTGCCAGCAGGCCTACTAGCATCGGGGAGCTGTTTTTT. Translation: CASRPTSIGELFF.

This clone was seen a single time. The genes are TRBV15 and TRBJ2-1; 10 bases align to TRBD2. Germline V gives CDR1 LNHNV, CDR2 YYDKDF (reference sequence). The CDR3 sequence is 17 residues long. The trim removed 4 bases at V and 2 bases at J, leaving 8 bases unmatched. CDR3 sequence: CATSTLSGRSTYNEQFF. CDR3 coding DNA: TGTGCCACCAGCACCCTTAGCGGGAGGTCGACCTACAATGAGCAGTTCTTC.